This TCR beta chain was profiled in a study of cytomegalovirus exposure and HLA in healthy donors. Study-level background: Researchers found that about four fifths of over 350 genotyped donors fell within the Caucasian-associated ancestry cluster. Study-level results: Many donors carried some public TCRs, although rarity characterized most TCR sequences.

PCR used 60 Vbeta primers and 13 Jbeta primers. Assay: immunoSEQ multiplex PCR; the TCRdb copy retains only in-frame clones and omits some. The data hold 100,000 to 150,000 clones, with roughly 74% observed a single time. As concerns this clone: Its antigen is not identified.

V was shortened by 5 bases and J by 6 bases, with 15 bases between the two germline ends. Germline V gene lookup returns CDR1 SGHTA and CDR2 FQGTGA. The CDR3 is 14 residues long. Donors consisted of healthy bone marrow donors. The clonotype comes from a woman in her forties or fifties in good health and CMV-seropositive. The V call is TRBV7-3, the J call TRBJ2-3; tentative D call: TRBD1 (6 bases). The sequenced material came from PBMCs. Here the CDR3 DNA reads TGTGCCAGCAGCCTATCAACAAGGGGGGATACGCAGTATTTT. This translates into CASSLSTRGDTQYF.